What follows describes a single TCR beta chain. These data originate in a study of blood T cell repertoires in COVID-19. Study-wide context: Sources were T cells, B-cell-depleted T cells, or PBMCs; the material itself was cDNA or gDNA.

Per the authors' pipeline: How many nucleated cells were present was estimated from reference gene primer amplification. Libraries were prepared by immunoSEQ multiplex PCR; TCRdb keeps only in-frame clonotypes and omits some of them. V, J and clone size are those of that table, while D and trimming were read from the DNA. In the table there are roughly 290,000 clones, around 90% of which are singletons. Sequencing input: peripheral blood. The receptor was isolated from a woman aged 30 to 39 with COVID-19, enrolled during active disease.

The CDR3 loop reads CAAGERSYNSPLHF. CDR3 DNA: TGTGCCGCAGGGGAGAGGTCCTATAATTCACCCCTCCACTTT. V gene TRBV3-1 (or the pseudogene TRBV3-2) combines with J gene TRBJ1-6, with TRBD1 as a possible D gene (6 bases). The germline V gene encodes CDR1 LGHDT and CDR2 YNNKEL (reference sequence). The ends were cut back, 11 bases at V and 1 base at J, with 12 bases in the middle. The CDR3 runs to 14 residues.